This entry is about one TCR beta chain. The donors were part of the validation cohort of around 110 subjects. That cohort was separate from the first cohort, which comprised fewer than 800 subjects. Sequencing used immunoSEQ multiplex PCR; TCRdb keeps in-frame clones, though not all of them. Counted here are a few hundred thousand clones, 86% occurring once; the ten biggest clones make up 0.65% to 0.95%. The source of the sample is a study of cytomegalovirus exposure and HLA in healthy donors. Per germline, CDR1 SEHNR and CDR2 FQNEAQ (reference sequence). This CDR3 spans 14 amino acids. Trimming cost V 4 bases and J 0 bases, with 10 bases left between them.

The chain uses TRBV7-9 and TRBJ2-7, with D possibly being TRBD2 (6 bases). The sequence was obtained from a woman under 30 in good health and CMV-seronegative. Sequencing used PBMCs. This chain's CDR3 is CASSSDGSSYEQYF. The CDR3 nucleotides read TGTGCCAGCAGCTCGGACGGGAGCTCCTACGAGCAGTACTTC.